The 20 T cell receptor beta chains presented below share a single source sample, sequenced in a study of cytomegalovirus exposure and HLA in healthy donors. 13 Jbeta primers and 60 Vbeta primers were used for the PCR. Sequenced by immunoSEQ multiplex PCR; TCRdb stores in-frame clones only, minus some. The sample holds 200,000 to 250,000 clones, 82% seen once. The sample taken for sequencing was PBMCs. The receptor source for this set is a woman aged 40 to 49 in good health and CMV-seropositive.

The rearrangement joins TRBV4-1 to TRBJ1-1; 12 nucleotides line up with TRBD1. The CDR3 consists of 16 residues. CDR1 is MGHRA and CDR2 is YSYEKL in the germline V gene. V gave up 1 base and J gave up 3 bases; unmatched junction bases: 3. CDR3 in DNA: TGCGCCAGCAGCCAAGTGGGACAGGGGGCGTACACTGAAGCTTTCTTT. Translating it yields CASSQVGQGAYTEAFF.

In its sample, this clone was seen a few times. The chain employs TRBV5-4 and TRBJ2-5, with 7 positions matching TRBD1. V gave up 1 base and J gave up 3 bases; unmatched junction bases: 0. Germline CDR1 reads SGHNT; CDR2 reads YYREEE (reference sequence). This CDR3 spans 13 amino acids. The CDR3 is CASSLTGEETQYF. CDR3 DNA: TGTGCCAGCAGCTTGACAGGGGAAGAGACCCAGTACTTC.

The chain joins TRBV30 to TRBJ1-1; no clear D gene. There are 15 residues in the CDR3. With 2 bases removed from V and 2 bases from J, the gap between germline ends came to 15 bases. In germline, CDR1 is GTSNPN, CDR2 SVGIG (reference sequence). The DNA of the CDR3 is TGTGCCTGGAGTAGTACCTCCCCGGGAAACACTGAAGCTTTCTTT. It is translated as CAWSSTSPGNTEAFF.

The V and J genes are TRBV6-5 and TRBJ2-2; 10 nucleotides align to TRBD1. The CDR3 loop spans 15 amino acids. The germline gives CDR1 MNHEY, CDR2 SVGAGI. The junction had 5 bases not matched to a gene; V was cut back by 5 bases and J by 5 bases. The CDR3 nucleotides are TGTGCCAGCAGTATAGGGACAGGGGATACCGGGGAGCTGTTTTTT. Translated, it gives CASSIGTGDTGELFF.

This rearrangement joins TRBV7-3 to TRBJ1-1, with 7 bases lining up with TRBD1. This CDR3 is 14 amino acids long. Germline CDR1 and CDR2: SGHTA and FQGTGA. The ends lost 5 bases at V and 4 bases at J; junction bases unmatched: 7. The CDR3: CASSPDREVTEAFF. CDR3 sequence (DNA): TGTGCCAGCAGCCCCGACAGGGAGGTCACTGAAGCTTTCTTT.

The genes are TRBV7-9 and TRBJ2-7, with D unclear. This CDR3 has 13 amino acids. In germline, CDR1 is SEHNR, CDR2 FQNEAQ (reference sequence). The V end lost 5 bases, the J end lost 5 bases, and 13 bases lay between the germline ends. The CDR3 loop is CASSLRALDEQYF. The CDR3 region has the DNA TGTGCCAGCAGCCTCCGAGCCCTAGACGAGCAGTACTTC.

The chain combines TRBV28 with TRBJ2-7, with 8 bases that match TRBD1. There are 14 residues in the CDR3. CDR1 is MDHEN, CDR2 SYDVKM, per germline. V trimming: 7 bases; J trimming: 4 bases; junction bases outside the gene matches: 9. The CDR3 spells CASTRGTGPYEQYF. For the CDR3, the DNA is TGTGCCAGCACTCGGGGGACAGGTCCATACGAGCAGTACTTC.

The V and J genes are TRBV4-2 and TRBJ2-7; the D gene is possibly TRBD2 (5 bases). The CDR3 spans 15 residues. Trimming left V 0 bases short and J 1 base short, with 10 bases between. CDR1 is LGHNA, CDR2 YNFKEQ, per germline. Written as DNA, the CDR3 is TGTGCCAGCAGCCAAGAGGAAGACTATTCCTACGAGCAGTACTTC. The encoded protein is CASSQEEDYSYEQYF.

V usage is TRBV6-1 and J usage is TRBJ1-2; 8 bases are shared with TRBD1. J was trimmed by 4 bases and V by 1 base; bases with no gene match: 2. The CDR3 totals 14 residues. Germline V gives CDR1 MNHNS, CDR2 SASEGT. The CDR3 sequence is CASSEEDRAYGYTF. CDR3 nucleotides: TGTGCCAGCAGTGAAGAGGACAGGGCCTATGGCTACACCTTC.

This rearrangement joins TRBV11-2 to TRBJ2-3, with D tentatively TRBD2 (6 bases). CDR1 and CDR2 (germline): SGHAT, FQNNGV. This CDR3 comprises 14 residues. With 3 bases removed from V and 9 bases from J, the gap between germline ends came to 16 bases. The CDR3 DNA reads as TGTGCCAGCAGCTTCGCGGGGCAAACTGGGACGCAGTATTTT. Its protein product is CASSFAGQTGTQYF.

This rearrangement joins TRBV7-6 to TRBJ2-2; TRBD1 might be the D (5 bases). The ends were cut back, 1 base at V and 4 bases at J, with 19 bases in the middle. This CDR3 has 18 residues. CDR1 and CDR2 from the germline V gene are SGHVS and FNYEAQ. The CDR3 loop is CASSLVLGAPRGTGELFF. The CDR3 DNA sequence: TGTGCCAGCAGCTTAGTGCTGGGTGCACCAAGGGGCACCGGGGAGCTGTTTTTT.

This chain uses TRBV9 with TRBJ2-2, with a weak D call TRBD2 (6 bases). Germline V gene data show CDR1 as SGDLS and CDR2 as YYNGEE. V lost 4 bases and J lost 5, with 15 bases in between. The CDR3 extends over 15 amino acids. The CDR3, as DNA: TGTGCCAGCAGCACTCGGGGGTTTGAAACCGGGGAGCTGTTTTTT. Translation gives CASSTRGFETGELFF.

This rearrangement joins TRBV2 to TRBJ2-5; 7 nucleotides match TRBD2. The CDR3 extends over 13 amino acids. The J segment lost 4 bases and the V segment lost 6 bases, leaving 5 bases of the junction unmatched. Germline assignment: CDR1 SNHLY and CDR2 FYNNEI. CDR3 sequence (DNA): TGTGCCAGCAGATGGACTAGAGGAGAGACCCAGTACTTC. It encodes CASRWTRGETQYF. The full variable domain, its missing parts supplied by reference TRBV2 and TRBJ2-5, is EPEVTQTPSHQVTQMGQEVILRCVPISNHLYFYWYRQILGQKVEFLVSFYNNEISEKSEIFDDQFSVERPDGSNFTLKIRSTKLEDSAMYFCASRWTRGETQYFGPGTRLLVL.

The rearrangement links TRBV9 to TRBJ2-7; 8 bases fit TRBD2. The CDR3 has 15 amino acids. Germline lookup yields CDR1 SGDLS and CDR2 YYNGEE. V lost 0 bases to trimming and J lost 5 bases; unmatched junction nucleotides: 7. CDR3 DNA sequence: TGTGCCAGCAGCGTAGATCGGGGGGGCCCCAACGAGCAGTACTTC. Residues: CASSVDRGGPNEQYF.

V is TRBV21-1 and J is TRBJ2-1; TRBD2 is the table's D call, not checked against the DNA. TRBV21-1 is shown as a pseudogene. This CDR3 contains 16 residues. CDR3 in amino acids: CASTTVTGGDDNEQFF. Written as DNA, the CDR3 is TGTGCCAGCACGACTGTCACCGGGGGGGACGACAATGAGCAGTTCTTC.

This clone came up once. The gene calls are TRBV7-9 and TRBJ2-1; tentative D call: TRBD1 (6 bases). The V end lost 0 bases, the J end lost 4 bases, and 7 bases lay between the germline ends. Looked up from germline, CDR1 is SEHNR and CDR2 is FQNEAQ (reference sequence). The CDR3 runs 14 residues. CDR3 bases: TGTGCCAGCAGCTTAGCGGGACATTACAATGAGCAGTTCTTC. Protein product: CASSLAGHYNEQFF. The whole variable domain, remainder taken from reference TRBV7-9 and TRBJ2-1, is DTGVSQNPRHKITKRGQNVTFRCDPISEHNRLYWYRQTLGQGPEFLTYFQNEAQLEKSRLLSDRFSAERPKGSFSTLEIQRTEQGDSAMYLCASSLAGHYNEQFFGPGTRLTVL.

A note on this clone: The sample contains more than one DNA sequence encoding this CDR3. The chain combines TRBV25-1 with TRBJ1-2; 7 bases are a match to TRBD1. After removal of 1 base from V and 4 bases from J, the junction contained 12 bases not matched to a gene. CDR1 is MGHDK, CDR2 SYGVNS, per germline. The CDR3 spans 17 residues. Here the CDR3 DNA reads TGTGCCAGCAGTGAATCTGGTATGAGGGGGCTCCTCTATGGCTACACCTTC. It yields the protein CASSESGMRGLLYGYTF.

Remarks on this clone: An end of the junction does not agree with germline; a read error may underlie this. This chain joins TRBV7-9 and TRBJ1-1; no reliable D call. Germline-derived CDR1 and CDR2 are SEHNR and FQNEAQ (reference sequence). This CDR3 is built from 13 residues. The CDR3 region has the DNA TGTTCCAGCGGAGTCCAGTCGAACACTGAAGCTTTCTTT. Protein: CSSGVQSNTEAFF.

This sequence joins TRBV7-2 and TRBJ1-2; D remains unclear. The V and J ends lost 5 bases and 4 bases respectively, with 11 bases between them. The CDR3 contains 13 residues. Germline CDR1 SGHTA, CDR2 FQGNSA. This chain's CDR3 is CASSATSVYGYTF. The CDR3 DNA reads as TGTGCCAGCAGCGCGACGAGCGTCTATGGCTACACCTTC.

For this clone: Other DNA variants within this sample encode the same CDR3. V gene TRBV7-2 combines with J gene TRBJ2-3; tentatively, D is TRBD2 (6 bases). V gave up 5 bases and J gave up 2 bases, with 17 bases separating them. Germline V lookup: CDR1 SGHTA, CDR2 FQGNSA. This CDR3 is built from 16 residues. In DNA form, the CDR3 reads TGTGCCAGCAGCCCTATGGGTGCGGGGCCCACAGATACGCAGTATTTT. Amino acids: CASSPMGAGPTDTQYF.